The 4 T cell receptor beta chains below all came from one sample that was sequenced in a study of radiation and T cells in renal cell carcinoma. As for time point: blood 2 weeks post-SBRT. Stated treatment: 15 Gy SBRT to primary tumor, nephrectomy 4 weeks later. The assay was immunoSEQ multiplex PCR, and TCRdb's table has in-frame clones only and misses some. The data show 100,000 to 150,000 clones, with about 81% seen just once and roughly 6% held by the top ten. The sample here was blood, taken from a patient whose treatment included radiotherapy and nephrectomy. The receptors shown here come from a man in his fifties or sixties with renal cell carcinoma.

This clone was observed a single time. This sequence joins TRBV7-6 and TRBJ2-1; no clear D gene. Germline assignment: CDR1 SGHVS and CDR2 FNYEAQ. The CDR3 totals 14 residues. Trimming removed 7 bases at V and 7 bases at J, with 17 bases between. In DNA form, the CDR3 reads TGTGCCAGCAACCTGGGGATTTTAGAAAATGAGCAGTTCTTC. Encoded protein: CASNLGILENEQFF.

The V and J genes are TRBV6-5 and TRBJ1-2; D call uncertain. Germline CDR1 and CDR2: MNHEY and SVGAGI. The CDR3 extends over 12 amino acids. V was clipped by 11 bases and J by 0 bases, with 10 bases between them. CDR3 region: CAAYVANYGYTF. CDR3 sequence (DNA): TGTGCCGCCTACGTTGCTAACTATGGCTACACCTTC.

This chain links TRBV7-8 with TRBJ1-4; D is uncertain. V was clipped by 3 bases and J by 0 bases, with 5 bases between them. There are 14 residues in the CDR3. Looked up from germline, CDR1 is SGHVS and CDR2 is FQNEAQ. The CDR3 sequence: CASSLYATNEKLFF. For the CDR3, the DNA is TGTGCCAGCAGCTTGTACGCAACTAATGAAAAACTGTTTTTT.

The chain combines TRBV7-2 with TRBJ2-5; D could derive from TRBD1 or TRBD2 (6 bases each). The CDR3 runs to 13 residues. V was clipped by 0 bases and J by 7 bases, with 9 bases between them. Germline V CDR1 and CDR2: SGHTA, FQGNSA. Here the CDR3 reads CASSLAEGGTQYF. In DNA form, the CDR3 reads TGTGCCAGCAGCTTAGCGGAGGGGGGGACCCAGTACTTC.